The sequence of this T cell receptor beta chain was determined in a study of T cells in Graves' hyperthyroidism and ophthalmopathy. Study-level results: Appearing also in blood were most of the thyroid clonotypes expanded above 0.001.

TCR beta CDR3 regions were amplified from RNA. With the HTBI primer set, the TCR CDR3 went through a first round of RT-PCR. TCRdb recomputed calls from the multiplex PCR reads with MiXCR, one row per CDR3 protein. The sample gives nearly 600,000 distinct CDR3 sequences, approximately 14% of which show up once; about 6.6% is in the top ten. This clonotype was detected only a few times. Its cognate antigen is unknown. This CDR3 has 12 residues. Trimming left V 6 bases short and J 6 bases short, with 9 bases between. Germline lookup yields CDR1 PRHDT and CDR2 FYEKMQ (reference sequence). Disease duration was under 3 months in the ophthalmopathy patients, who also had a Clinical Activity Score of at least 3 and a NOSPECS grade of at least 4. Each 10 ml fresh peripheral blood draw supplied the PBMCs.

The source of this sequence is a woman under 30 with Graves' ophthalmopathy. Material: blood. This chain joins TRBV13 and TRBJ1-3; D call uncertain. The CDR3 bases are TGTGCCAGCAGTCCCCAGGCAAACACCATATATTTT. Amino acids: CASSPQANTIYF.